This entry is about one TCR beta chain. This receptor's antigen is unknown. One base away there is no much larger clone; base qualities are not given. The library was generated by PCR. The reads were generated on an Illumina HiSeq 2500. To normalize quantification of the TCRbeta repertoire, the TCR libraries were built with molecular barcoding that relied on unique molecular identifiers. TCRdb ran its own pipeline on the public reads, namely fastp trimming at Q25 and MiXCR clone calling, and kept in-frame beta chains. All rows with the same CDR3 protein become a single entry with the most common DNA and genes. This sample comprises some 530,000 distinct CDR3 sequences, approximately 12% of them detected only once. Of the sample, less than 6.5% is held by the ten largest clones. Unmatched junction bases come to 11, with V trimmed by 5 bases and J by 4 bases. There are 16 amino acids in the CDR3, from cysteine to phenylalanine inclusive. Of the read, only the CDR3 DNA is kept; its 48 bases are in frame from base 1. CDR1 and CDR2 are read off the germline V gene (reference sequence) as DFQATT and SNEGSKA.

The data were taken from a study of T-cell reconstitution after alpha-beta-depleted transplantation in children (dated by TCRdb to 2016 to 2017). The study in broad terms: T-cell immune reconstitution after TCRalphabeta/CD19-depleted allogeneic hematopoietic cell transplantation in children was quantitatively tracked in the study by means of TCR repertoire profiling.

This specimen consisted of PBMCs from the stem cell graft donor, obtained from the stem cell graft. This TCR derives from a human donor who donated a stem cell graft to a child with combined immunodeficiency. Rearrangement joined TRBV20-1 to TRBJ2-3; 11 bases in the middle match TRBD2. The base sequence is TGCAGTGCTGAGGGTTTGTCTAGCGGGAGGTCAGATACGCAGTATTTT. Translated, this gives CSAEGLSSGRSDTQYF.